The T cell receptor (beta chain) described here comes from a study of shared clonotypes between healthy human individuals. Germline values: CDR1 DFQATT, CDR2 SNEGSKA (reference sequence). Deletions cut 1 base from V and 6 bases from J, with 6 bases between. This CDR3 contains 11 residues. Produced via immunoSEQ multiplex PCR; TCRdb's table is partial and in-frame only. Here the sample spans millions of clones, roughly 96% being singletons. The chain links TRBV20-1 to TRBJ1-1; maybe TRBD1 (5 bases). Sequencing was done on a sample of naive CD4+ T cells sorted from blood. The subset here: CD45RA+ positively selected. The clonotype originates from a man between 18 and 35 years old in good health. The CDR3 is CSARGDSEAFF. In nucleotides, the CDR3 is TGCAGTGCTAGAGGGGACTCTGAAGCTTTCTTT.